The 25 T cell receptor beta chains below were found in one sample sequenced in a study of T-cell memory formation after mild COVID-19. TCRdb reprocessed the 5' RACE reads with MiXCR, giving one entry per CDR3 protein. Of approximately 210,000 distinct CDR3 sequences listed, around 30% are singletons. Specimen: PBMCs or a T cell subset sorted from them (not recorded which). Receptor source: an adult woman who had mild COVID-19 (a few samples of this study predate the infection). Cell type and time point are not known.

This clonotype has a handful of counts. This sequence joins TRBV6-2 or TRBV6-3 and TRBJ2-7; 13 bases fit TRBD2. Germline CDR1 is MNHEY and CDR2 is SVGEGT. The CDR3 consists of 15 residues. V gave up 4 bases and J gave up 9 bases; unmatched junction bases: 9. The CDR3 reads CASSFRTSGSAGQYF. The CDR3 DNA follows: TGTGCCAGCAGTTTCCGGACTAGCGGGAGTGCCGGGCAGTACTTC.

The chain has TRBV4-3 and TRBJ2-6; D is perhaps TRBD1 (5 bases). Trimming shortened V by 0 bases and J by 2 bases, and 11 bases separated the two germline ends. This CDR3 spans 17 amino acids. CDR1 LGHNA and CDR2 YSLEER come from the germline V gene. CDR3 protein: CASSQDQGLPGANVLTF. In DNA, the CDR3 is TGCGCCAGCAGCCAAGACCAGGGCTTACCTGGGGCCAACGTCCTGACTTTC.

This clonotype was seen a few times. The CDR3 sequence: CASSPLTGAGVTDTQYF. The CDR3 DNA reads as TGTGCCAGCAGTCCCTTGACGGGGGCGGGGGTCACAGATACGCAGTATTTT. The chain couples TRBV12-3 or TRBV12-4 to TRBJ2-3; D might be TRBD2 (7 bases). The CDR3 extends over 17 amino acids. Trimming shortened V by 5 bases and J by 2 bases, and 20 bases separated the two germline ends.

The chain links TRBV9 to TRBJ2-1; weak D call: TRBD2 (5 bases). V gave up 1 base and J gave up 5 bases, with 16 bases separating them. Germline CDR1 reads SGDLS; CDR2 reads YYNGEE. The CDR3 spans 16 residues. The CDR3 loop reads CASSVRGVLANNEQFF. CDR3 DNA sequence: TGTGCCAGCAGCGTACGGGGAGTCCTGGCTAACAATGAGCAGTTCTTC.

V gene TRBV3-1 combines with J gene TRBJ1-5; D not resolved. The CDR3 has 14 residues. Germline CDR1 is LGHDT and CDR2 is YNNKEL (reference sequence). Trimming removed 5 bases at V and 0 bases at J, with 8 bases between. This CDR3 reads CASSSAGSNQPQHF. As DNA, the CDR3 is TGTGCCAGCAGCTCCGCGGGTAGCAATCAGCCCCAGCATTTT.

The J gene is TRBJ1-1, the V gene TRBV19; D is unclear. Germline V CDR1 and CDR2: LNHDA, SQIVND (reference sequence). The CDR3 sequence is 13 residues long. The ends were cut back, 3 bases at V and 9 bases at J, with 14 bases in the middle. CDR3: CASSMGRKRQAFF. The CDR3 region has the DNA TGTGCCAGTAGTATGGGCAGGAAGCGACAAGCTTTCTTT.

In this sample, this clonotype turned up a few times. The rearrangement links TRBV7-8 to TRBJ2-2; a possible D gene is TRBD1 (5 bases). The length of the CDR3 is 15 residues. CDR1 and CDR2 from the germline V gene are SGHVS and FQNEAQ. The V and J ends lost 4 bases and 5 bases respectively, with 14 bases between them. This chain's CDR3 is CASSSRQGLTGELFF. The CDR3 DNA reads as TGTGCCAGCAGCTCCCGGCAGGGATTGACCGGGGAGCTGTTTTTT. The full variable domain, in which reference TRBV7-8 and TRBJ2-2 provide the parts outside the CDR3, is GAGVSQSPRYKVAKRGQDVALRCDPISGHVSLFWYQQALGQGPEFLTYFQNEAQLDKSGLPSDRFFAERPEGSVSTLKIQRTQQEDSAVYLCASSSRQGLTGELFFGEGSRLTVL.

The chain links TRBV30 to TRBJ1-6; D unresolved. There are 15 residues in the CDR3. The V end was cut by 4 bases, the J end by 3 bases, with 13 bases between. Per the germline V gene, CDR1 is GTSNPN and CDR2 is SVGIG (reference sequence). For the CDR3, the DNA is TGTGCCTGGAAGGATCGAGGTGGCTATAATTCACCCCTCCACTTT. Encoded protein: CAWKDRGGYNSPLHF.

This chain uses TRBV12-3 or TRBV12-4 with TRBJ2-3, with 10 bases fitting TRBD1. V lost 8 bases and J lost 3; bases outside the gene matches: 5. The CDR3 has 14 amino acids. The CDR3: CASGGQGVTDTQYF. For the CDR3, the DNA is TGTGCCAGCGGAGGACAGGGGGTTACAGATACGCAGTATTTT.

The V gene is TRBV6-1, the J gene TRBJ2-1; 9 bases map to TRBD2. The length of the CDR3 is 14 residues. CDR1 MNHNS and CDR2 SASEGT come from the germline V gene. Losses at the gene ends were 3 bases for V and 10 bases for J; bases not matched to a gene: 7. CDR3 loop: CASSEASGGYEQFF. In nucleotides, the CDR3 is TGTGCCAGCAGTGAGGCGAGCGGGGGGTACGAGCAGTTCTTC.

In its sample, this clonotype was seen a few times. The gene calls are TRBV9 and TRBJ1-2; D is perhaps TRBD1 (6 bases). V lost 0 bases and J 8 bases, leaving 17 bases between the germline ends. The CDR3 extends over 15 amino acids. Germline assignment: CDR1 SGDLS and CDR2 YYNGEE. Here the CDR3 reads CASSVVPGDAVGYTF. The CDR3 DNA follows: TGTGCCAGCAGCGTAGTACCAGGGGACGCTGTAGGCTACACCTTC.

V usage is TRBV20-1 and J usage is TRBJ1-6; weak D call: TRBD1 (5 bases). This CDR3 is 15 amino acids long. The germline gives CDR1 DFQATT, CDR2 SNEGSKA (reference sequence). V was cut by 3 bases and J by 0 bases, with 9 bases left in between. This chain's CDR3 is CSASHRSSYNSPLHF. The CDR3 bases are TGCAGTGCTAGTCACAGGAGCTCCTATAATTCACCCCTCCACTTT.

The V call is TRBV5-1, the J call TRBJ2-7, with 11 bases fitting TRBD2. From germline, CDR1 is SGHRS and CDR2 YFSETQ. The length of the CDR3 is 15 residues. After removal of 5 bases from V and 7 bases from J, the junction contained 11 bases not matched to a gene. The CDR3 spells CASRPTSGSVWEQYF. The CDR3 nucleotides are TGCGCCAGCAGGCCTACTAGCGGGAGCGTTTGGGAGCAGTACTTC.

This rearrangement joins TRBV12-3 or TRBV12-4 to TRBJ1-2; 8 bases fit TRBD1. The ends lost 6 bases at V and 10 bases at J; junction bases unmatched: 10. The CDR3 contains 13 residues. The CDR3 sequence: CASRDTGGKDYTF. CDR3 in DNA: TGTGCCAGCAGAGATACAGGGGGAAAAGACTACACCTTC.

The rearrangement links TRBV7-2 to TRBJ2-3, with 8 bases fitting TRBD2. Germline V lookup: CDR1 SGHTA, CDR2 FQGNSA. Trimming took 5 bases from V and 2 from J; bases not matched to a gene: 12. The CDR3 has 17 amino acids. CDR3 residues: CASSPSNGAGDTDTQYF. Here the CDR3 DNA reads TGTGCCAGCAGCCCTTCCAATGGAGCGGGGGACACAGATACGCAGTATTTT.

This rearrangement joins TRBV7-9 to TRBJ2-1; no clear D gene. The ends were cut back, 10 bases at V and 2 bases at J, with 12 bases in the middle. The CDR3 is 13 amino acids. CDR1 and CDR2 (germline): SEHNR, FQNEAQ (reference sequence). The CDR3 DNA follows: TGTGCCAACAGACCGTCCACCTACAATGAGCAGTTCTTC. It specifies CANRPSTYNEQFF.

The chain links TRBV29-1 to TRBJ2-5, with 7 positions matching TRBD2. Germline lookup yields CDR1 SQVTM and CDR2 ANQGSEA. The CDR3 extends over 14 amino acids. V lost 6 bases, J lost 4 bases, and 11 bases stayed unmatched. The CDR3 coding sequence is TGCAGCGTGAAGAGCGGGATCGGGCGAGAGACCCAGTACTTC. This gives the protein CSVKSGIGRETQYF.

A few counts support this clonotype. This chain uses TRBV5-8 with TRBJ2-6; weak D call: TRBD1 (6 bases). The V end lost 0 bases, the J end lost 2 bases, and 9 bases lay between the germline ends. CDR1 is SGHTS and CDR2 is YDEGEE in the germline V gene. This CDR3 comprises 16 residues. The DNA for the CDR3 is TGTGCCAGCAGCTTGGACAGGGCGGCTGGGGCCAACGTCCTGACTTTC. Translation: CASSLDRAAGANVLTF.

The rearrangement joins TRBV5-1 to TRBJ2-3; D is uncertain. The CDR3 length is 13 residues. V lost 0 bases to trimming and J lost 6 bases, with 8 bases between them. CDR1 and CDR2 from the germline V gene are SGHRS and YFSETQ. For the CDR3, the DNA is TGCGCCAGCAGCTTGGCCCCCTCGGATACGCAGTATTTT. Translated: CASSLAPSDTQYF.

The table lists this clonotype with a few counts. This chain connects TRBV4-1 to TRBJ2-4; D perhaps matches TRBD2 (5 bases). V was cut by 0 bases and J by 4 bases, with 10 bases left in between. Germline V gene lookup returns CDR1 MGHRA and CDR2 YSYEKL. CDR3 length equals 15 residues. CDR3 in DNA: TGCGCCAGCAGCCAAGATCTCGACTATAAAAACATTCAGTACTTC. Its protein is CASSQDLDYKNIQYF.

CDR3 DNA: TGCGCCAGCAGCACCACCGGGACTAGCGGGGTCTACAATGAGCAGTTCTTC. Its protein is CASSTTGTSGVYNEQFF. This rearrangement joins TRBV5-1 to TRBJ2-1; 13 bases map to TRBD2. The CDR3 length is 17 residues. V lost 4 bases to trimming and J lost 3 bases; unmatched junction nucleotides: 7. Germline-derived CDR1 and CDR2 are SGHRS and YFSETQ. The complete variable domain, with remaining parts taken from reference TRBV5-1 and TRBJ2-1, reads KAGVTQTPRYLIKTRGQQVTLSCSPISGHRSVSWYQQTPGQGLQFLFEYFSETQRNKGNFPGRFSGRQFSNSRSEMNVSTLELGDSALYLCASSTTGTSGVYNEQFFGPGTRLTVL.

The gene calls are TRBV19 and TRBJ1-6, with 9 bases lining up with TRBD1. The length of the CDR3 is 13 residues. CDR1 is LNHDA, CDR2 SQIVND, per germline (reference sequence). V lost 11 bases to trimming and J lost 13 bases; unmatched junction nucleotides: 12. The CDR3, as DNA: TGTGCCTGTGGACAGGGGCCTCTAAATCCCCTCCACTTT. Translating it yields CACGQGPLNPLHF.

The chain has TRBV5-1 and TRBJ2-2, with 8 bases that match TRBD1. This CDR3 spans 16 amino acids. The V gene end was trimmed by 1 base and the J gene end by 2 bases; junction bases not matched to a gene: 4. Germline CDR1 SGHRS, CDR2 YFSETQ. The CDR3 here is CASSLRDRRNTGELFF. The CDR3 DNA sequence: TGCGCCAGCAGCTTGCGGGACAGGAGAAACACCGGGGAGCTGTTTTTT.

This clonotype came up a few times. V and J are TRBV11-3 and TRBJ2-4; D might be TRBD2 (6 bases). Germline CDR1 SGHNT, CDR2 YENEEA. This CDR3 has 16 residues. V was cut by 1 base and J by 4 bases, with 14 bases left in between. This CDR3 is CASSLVSRDEKNIQYF. The CDR3 DNA sequence: TGTGCCAGCAGCTTAGTTTCGCGGGACGAAAAAAACATTCAGTACTTC.

This clonotype was counted a few times. The V and J genes are TRBV20-1 and TRBJ2-3; 9 positions agree with TRBD2. Germline V lookup: CDR1 DFQATT, CDR2 SNEGSKA (reference sequence). There are 18 residues in the CDR3. With V trimmed by 0 bases and J by 0 bases, 10 bases remained unmatched. The CDR3 sequence is CSARDKGRRGGSTDTQYF. Here the CDR3 DNA reads TGCAGTGCTAGAGATAAAGGCCGGCGGGGGGGTAGCACAGATACGCAGTATTTT.